This T cell receptor (beta chain) was recorded in a study of shared clonotypes between healthy human individuals. Germline CDR1 MNHEY, CDR2 SMNVEV (reference sequence). There are 19 residues in the CDR3. With 6 bases clipped from V and 0 bases from J, the junction kept 19 bases outside the gene matches. Repertoires were generated with immunoSEQ multiplex PCR, while TCRdb's copy carries only in-frame clones and drops some. The sample lists about 460,000 clones; over 60% were seen once. In regard to this clone: A far more abundant clone sits one base away, making this likely a read error. The same CDR3 is also encoded by other DNA sequences in this sample.

The rearrangement uses TRBV27 and TRBJ2-7; 8 positions agree with TRBD2. The source material was PBMCs. The TCR was taken from a woman aged 40 to 49 in good health. Some clones in this sample may be carry-over from other donors' samples. CDR3 protein: CASSPSETSGSPFSYEQYF. DNA for the CDR3: TGTGCCAGCAGCCCCTCCGAGACCAGCGGGAGTCCCTTCTCCTACGAGCAGTACTTC.